This record covers a single T cell receptor (beta chain). Its antigen is not known. Specified time point: persistent/refractory GD, antithyroid drugs over 5 years with positive TRAb. From PBMCs, RNA was extracted and then used to make the TCR library. The data are from a study of regulatory T cells in long-lasting Graves disease. Notes on the study in general: Persistent cases favored TRBV28, TRBJ1-2 and TRBJ2-5. Persistent Graves' cases showed lower TCR diversity than newly diagnosed cases. Because few samples were included, accuracy may have been lower.

Germline-derived CDR1 and CDR2 are MDHEN and SYDVKM. Unmatched junction bases numbered 7, after V lost 6 bases and J lost 2 bases. This CDR3 region has 16 residues. Assembly of TCR beta libraries relied on iRepertoire HTBI primers together with Arm-PCR of CDR3 regions. Each CDR3 protein is one row after TCRdb ran MiXCR on the multiplex PCR reads. The sample holds 360,000 or so distinct CDR3 sequences, roughly 25% seen once. The receptor was derived from a woman aged 40 to 55 with Graves disease. This sequence joins TRBV28 and TRBJ2-1; TRBD2 matches at 10 bases. The sequencing used peripheral blood mononuclear cells (PBMCs), collected when the disease was refractory, from a patient treated with antithyroid drugs. CDR3 loop: CASSPTGTSAYNEQFF. CDR3 in DNA: TGTGCCAGCAGCCCCACGGGGACTAGCGCCTACAATGAGCAGTTCTTC.